A single sample is the source of the 10 T cell receptor beta chains below, sequenced in a study of T cell repertoires in cytomegalovirus infection. TCRdb reanalysed the reads using MiXCR and keeps one entry per CDR3 protein. Among about 480,000 distinct CDR3 sequences listed, around 35% were seen once. For these TCRs, the target antigens are not known. The source was cultured PBMCs, collected from culture after CMV antigen stimulation. The receptors originated from a human donor in good health (CMV status not recorded). Some clones in this sample may be carry-over from other donors' samples.

The gene calls are TRBV6-1 and TRBJ1-5; D is possibly TRBD1 (5 bases). V was clipped by 3 bases and J by 4 bases, with 13 bases between them. CDR1 and CDR2 from the germline V gene are MNHNS and SASEGT. The CDR3 extends over 15 amino acids. The CDR3 DNA reads TGTGCCAGCAGTGAGTGGGGGGGAGCGAATCAGCCCCAGCATTTT. This gives the protein CASSEWGGANQPQHF.

This clonotype turned up a few times. The genes are TRBV4-1 and TRBJ2-7, with 11 positions matching TRBD2. The CDR3 runs to 15 residues. Germline V gene lookup returns CDR1 MGHRA and CDR2 YSYEKL. V shed 3 bases, J shed 4 bases, and the junction held 5 bases outside the gene matches. CDR3 sequence: CASSQGLADLYEQYF. The CDR3 nucleotides read TGCGCCAGCAGCCAGGGACTAGCGGATCTTTACGAGCAGTACTTC.

This clonotype was detected only a few times. The chain has TRBV7-8 and TRBJ2-1; possibly TRBD2 for D (6 bases). The CDR3 length is 18 residues. Trimming stripped 2 bases from V and 4 bases from J, with 21 bases between. Germline loops: CDR1 SGHVS, CDR2 FQNEAQ. CDR3 DNA sequence: TGTGCCAGCAGCTTACTTGGGGGGTGGGTCGACTCGTACAATGAGCAGTTCTTC. Amino acid sequence: CASSLLGGWVDSYNEQFF.

The V gene is TRBV6-5, the J gene TRBJ2-1; possible D gene TRBD2, 5 bases. Trimming removed 2 bases at V and 3 bases at J, with 11 bases between. Germline V gene lookup returns CDR1 MNHEY and CDR2 SVGAGI. The CDR3 contains 15 residues. This chain's CDR3 is CASSYRSGGYNEQFF. The CDR3, as DNA: TGTGCCAGCAGTTACCGAAGCGGAGGCTACAATGAGCAGTTCTTC.

This clonotype was seen only a few times. The V call is TRBV5-4, the J call TRBJ2-1; tentatively, D is TRBD1 (6 bases). The CDR3 contains 14 residues. Looked up from germline, CDR1 is SGHNT and CDR2 is YYREEE (reference sequence). Trimming shortened V by 5 bases and J by 9 bases, and 18 bases separated the two germline ends. In nucleotides, the CDR3 is TGTGCCAGCAGATCAGGAGGACAGCCCGCTGAGCAGTTCTTC. This sequence encodes CASRSGGQPAEQFF.

The rearrangement joins TRBV5-1 to TRBJ2-7, with 8 nucleotides matching TRBD1. This CDR3 has 12 amino acids. Germline CDR1 reads SGHRS; CDR2 reads YFSETQ. V dropped 4 bases and J dropped 5; count of bases not matched to a gene: 2. Here the CDR3 reads CASSDRGDEQYF. In DNA, the CDR3 is TGCGCCAGCAGCGACAGGGGTGACGAGCAGTACTTC.

This clonotype occurred many times. V and J are TRBV7-2 and TRBJ1-1, with unresolved D. The CDR3 is made up of 14 amino acids. Deletions cut 1 base from V and 7 bases from J, with 13 bases between. Per the germline V gene, CDR1 is SGHTA and CDR2 is FQGNSA. The CDR3 sequence is CASSLVVNGGEAFF. The CDR3 nucleotides are TGTGCCAGCAGCTTAGTTGTTAATGGCGGTGAAGCTTTCTTT.

The chain employs TRBV19 and TRBJ1-2; 8 positions agree with TRBD1. The J segment lost 0 bases and the V segment lost 9 bases, leaving 9 bases of the junction unmatched. Germline lookup yields CDR1 LNHDA and CDR2 SQIVND (reference sequence). The CDR3 totals 15 residues. The CDR3 DNA reads TGTGCCAGCCGGGACAGGTCATATTCTAACTATGGCTACACCTTC. This codes for CASRDRSYSNYGYTF.

This clonotype is a singleton in its sample. The chain recombines TRBV20-1 with TRBJ1-2; 7 bases match TRBD1. The CDR3 has 13 amino acids. Germline CDR1 reads DFQATT; CDR2 reads SNEGSKA (reference sequence). V lost 0 bases and J lost 7; bases outside the gene matches: 5. The CDR3 region is CSARDQGESGYTF. The DNA for the CDR3 is TGCAGTGCTAGAGATCAGGGGGAAAGTGGCTACACCTTC.

The gene calls are TRBV19 and TRBJ2-5; 9 bases agree with TRBD1. The CDR3 runs to 16 residues. V lost 4 bases, J lost 5 bases, and 11 bases stayed unmatched. Germline loops: CDR1 LNHDA, CDR2 SQIVND (reference sequence). The CDR3 DNA reads as TGTGCCAGTAGTACACAGGGGGCAGCTGCTGGGGAGACCCAGTACTTC. Its translation: CASSTQGAAAGETQYF.